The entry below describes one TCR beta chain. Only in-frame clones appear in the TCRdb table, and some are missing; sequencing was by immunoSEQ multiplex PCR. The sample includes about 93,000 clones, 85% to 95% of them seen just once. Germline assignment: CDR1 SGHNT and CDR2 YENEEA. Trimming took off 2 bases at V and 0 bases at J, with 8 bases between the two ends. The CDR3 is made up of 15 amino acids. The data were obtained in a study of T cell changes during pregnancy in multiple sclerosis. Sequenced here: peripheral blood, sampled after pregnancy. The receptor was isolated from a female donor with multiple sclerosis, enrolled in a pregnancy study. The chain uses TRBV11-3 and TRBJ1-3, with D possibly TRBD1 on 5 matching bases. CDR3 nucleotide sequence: TGTGCCAGCAGCTTATCCGGGGGCTCTGGAAACACCATATATTTT. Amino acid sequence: CASSLSGGSGNTIYF.